This T cell receptor (beta chain) was captured in a study of blood T cell repertoires in COVID-19. Study-wide context: The samples span acute and convalescent COVID-19 from the United States, Italy and Spain.

The CDR3 consists of 16 residues. From germline, CDR1 is LGHNA and CDR2 YNFKEQ. V was clipped by 0 bases and J by 2 bases, with 14 bases between them. As handled by the study authors: Using reference gene primer amplification, nucleated cell counts were estimated. The table came from immunoSEQ multiplex PCR; TCRdb's copy has only in-frame clones and leaves some out. The DNA was the basis for D and trimming; V, J and clone size are from that table. The sample yields about 150,000 clones, more than 70% seen once. This clonotype was sampled from a human donor in a cohort sampled during active COVID-19. The chain joins TRBV4-2 to TRBJ2-7; D not resolved. The sample consisted of peripheral blood. CDR3 sequence (DNA): TGTGCCAGCAGCCAAGATTCAGGCCAGTTGACCTACGAGCAGTACTTC. Translating gives CASSQDSGQLTYEQYF.